This T cell receptor beta chain appears in the sequencing data of a study of patients and donors after allogeneic stem cell transplantation. From the RT-PCR reads, TCRdb called clonotypes with MiXCR, one entry per CDR3 protein. Among roughly 230,000 distinct CDR3 sequences listed, 14% were seen once. Germline CDR1 reads DFQATT; CDR2 reads SNEGSKA (reference sequence). The CDR3 is 13 residues long. V lost 5 bases and J 0 bases, leaving 8 bases between the germline ends. V usage is TRBV20-1 and J usage is TRBJ1-5; D not resolved. The sample consisted of blood, either unsorted or a sorted T cell fraction (not recorded which). The sequence was collected from a human donor who was either an allogeneic HSCT recipient or a stem cell or donor lymphocyte infusion donor (not recorded which). It is not recorded whose cells these are; they may come from a transplant donor. CDR3 residues: CSAGRVSNQPQHF. CDR3 coding DNA: TGCAGTGCTGGCCGAGTTAGCAATCAGCCCCAGCATTTT.